These 30 T cell receptor beta chains were all obtained from the same sample, sequenced in a study of molecular identifiers for immune sequencing clone quantification. TCRdb ran MiXCR on the PCR reads and lists one entry per CDR3 protein. This sample carries 97,000 or so distinct CDR3 sequences, 24% of them seen once, and the ten largest clones take 0.85% to 1%. The sample was naive CD8+ T cells from blood, with Jurkat cell RNA spiked in. Subset: FACS-sorted CD8+CD4-CCR7+CD45RA+ naive T cells. All receptors derive from a human donor in good health. Some libraries in this study had Jurkat cell RNA spiked in.

This clonotype has just a few counts. V and J are TRBV12-3 or TRBV12-4 and TRBJ2-1; 10 bases align to TRBD2. The CDR3 has 17 amino acids. V was clipped by 3 bases and J by 3 bases; unmatched bases: 8. The CDR3 region is CASSFMLAGDNYNEQFF. The DNA for the CDR3 is TGTGCCAGCAGTTTCATGCTAGCGGGAGATAACTACAATGAGCAGTTCTTC.

This clonotype has at least ten counts. This chain joins TRBV21-1 and TRBJ2-3; the table's D call, TRBD1, has no DNA check behind it. TRBV21-1 counts as a pseudogene. The CDR3 runs 16 residues. The CDR3 DNA follows: TGTGCCAGCACCCCGGACCCAGGGGGCGCGACAGATACGCAGTATTTT. This encodes CASTPDPGGATDTQYF.

This clonotype came up many times. The chain joins TRBV7-9 to TRBJ2-7; D uncertain. Germline assignment: CDR1 SEHNR and CDR2 FQNEAQ (reference sequence). With 5 bases removed from V and 5 bases from J, the gap between germline ends came to 13 bases. This CDR3 spans 13 amino acids. The CDR3 sequence is CASSPSPGHEQYF. As DNA, the CDR3 is TGTGCCAGCAGCCCCTCCCCGGGCCACGAGCAGTACTTC.

The table lists this clonotype with many counts. In nucleotides, the CDR3 is TGTGCCAGCAGTTTAGGGCAGGGGTCACCCCTCCACTTT. As protein: CASSLGQGSPLHF. The chain is built from TRBV27 and TRBJ1-6; TRBD1 might be the D (6 bases). The CDR3 is made up of 13 amino acids. V was cut by 2 bases and J by 10 bases, with 9 bases left in between. Germline-derived CDR1 and CDR2 are MNHEY and SMNVEV (reference sequence).

This clonotype was observed at least ten times. The rearrangement joins TRBV7-6 to TRBJ2-5, with D possibly TRBD1 on 5 matching bases. The CDR3 is made up of 14 amino acids. Trimming stripped 1 base from V and 5 bases from J, with 11 bases between. The germline V gene encodes CDR1 SGHVS and CDR2 FNYEAQ. The CDR3 sequence is CASSLELWGETQYF. As DNA, the CDR3 is TGTGCCAGCAGCTTAGAATTATGGGGCGAGACCCAGTACTTC. Filled out from reference TRBV7-6 and TRBJ2-5, the complete variable domain reads GAGVSQSPRYKVTKRGQDVALRCDPISGHVSLYWYRQALGQGPEFLTYFNYEAQQDKSGLPNDRFSAERPEGSISTLTIQRTEQRDSAMYRCASSLELWGETQYFGPGTRLLVL.

As for this clonotype: A single base separates this from a much larger clone, so it may be a read error. The chain joins TRBV19 to TRBJ2-7; D is unclear. The CDR3 is made up of 13 amino acids. Germline CDR1 reads LNHDA; CDR2 reads SQIVND (reference sequence). The CDR3 protein is CASSYQARYEQCF. For the CDR3, the DNA is TGTGCCAGTAGTTACCAGGCCCGTTACGAGCAGTGCTTC.

This clonotype was found many times. The chain joins TRBV5-6 to TRBJ2-7; a weak D match, TRBD2 (6 bases). The germline V and J ends were trimmed by 2 bases and 4 bases, with 10 bases remaining between them. This CDR3 is 13 amino acids long. Germline CDR1 and CDR2: SGHDT and YYEEEE. The CDR3 coding sequence is TGTGCCAGCAGCTTTGGAGGGCAGTACGAGCAGTACTTC. Protein product: CASSFGGQYEQYF. Complete variable domain (other parts from reference TRBV5-6 and TRBJ2-7): DAGVTQSPTHLIKTRGQQVTLRCSPKSGHDTVSWYQQALGQGPQFIFQYYEEEERQRGNFPDRFSGHQFPNYSSELNVNALLLGDSALYLCASSFGGQYEQYFGPGTRLTVT.

The chain combines TRBV11-2 with TRBJ2-2, with D maybe TRBD2 (5 bases). V lost 2 bases, J lost 2 bases, and 15 bases lay in between. Germline loops: CDR1 SGHAT, CDR2 FQNNGV. The CDR3 is made up of 17 amino acids. The CDR3: CASSLFPDSKNTGELFF. The CDR3, as DNA: TGTGCCAGCAGCTTATTCCCGGACTCTAAAAACACCGGGGAGCTGTTTTTT.

This clonotype was counted ten times or more. V usage is TRBV27 and J usage is TRBJ2-7; 7 nucleotides align to TRBD1. V lost 5 bases to trimming and J lost 4 bases; unmatched junction nucleotides: 5. The CDR3 sequence is 13 residues long. Germline V gene data show CDR1 as MNHEY and CDR2 as SMNVEV (reference sequence). The CDR3: CASSTRGPYEQYF. In DNA, the CDR3 is TGTGCCAGCAGTACAAGGGGGCCGTACGAGCAGTACTTC.

Many counts were recorded for this clonotype. The rearrangement uses TRBV28 and TRBJ2-3, with D perhaps TRBD2 (6 bases). Germline assignment: CDR1 MDHEN and CDR2 SYDVKM. Trimming pared 6 bases from V and 2 bases from J, leaving 15 bases between. The CDR3 contains 15 residues. CDR3 DNA sequence: TGTGCCAGCAGCCCTGGCGGGACCCCCACAGATACGCAGTATTTT. Its translation: CASSPGGTPTDTQYF.

Many counts were recorded for this clonotype. The CDR3 is CASSPSTAGGPQHF. As DNA, the CDR3 is TGTGCCAGTAGTCCTTCGACAGCTGGTGGGCCCCAGCATTTT. The genes are TRBV19 and TRBJ1-5; TRBD1 might be the D (5 bases). Per the germline V gene, CDR1 is LNHDA and CDR2 is SQIVND (reference sequence). With 5 bases removed from V and 9 bases from J, the gap between germline ends came to 17 bases. The CDR3 runs 14 residues.

This clonotype was counted ten times or more. The chain has TRBV7-9 and TRBJ2-7, with no clear D. Trimming shortened V by 10 bases and J by 0 bases, and 13 bases separated the two germline ends. The CDR3 is made up of 13 amino acids. Germline-derived CDR1 and CDR2 are SEHNR and FQNEAQ (reference sequence). The CDR3 loop reads CAIRGSSSYEQYF. The CDR3, as DNA: TGTGCCATCAGAGGCTCGAGCTCCTACGAGCAGTACTTC.

This chain links TRBV29-1 with TRBJ2-2; 9 bases fit TRBD2. The CDR3 loop spans 13 amino acids. Unmatched junction bases numbered 5, after V lost 5 bases and J lost 7 bases. The germline gives CDR1 SQVTM, CDR2 ANQGSEA. The CDR3, as DNA: TGCAGCGTTACTAGCGGGCGAGGCGGGGAGCTGTTTTTT. Translated, it gives CSVTSGRGGELFF.

This clonotype has at least ten counts. The chain employs TRBV4-2 and TRBJ2-6; D is ambiguous. CDR1 is LGHNA and CDR2 is YNFKEQ in the germline V gene. This CDR3 has 16 residues. Trimming left V 4 bases short and J 2 bases short, with 12 bases between. CDR3 DNA: TGTGCCAGCAGCCCCAACAGTTGGGCTGGGGCCAACGTCCTGACTTTC. This gives the protein CASSPNSWAGANVLTF.

This chain uses TRBV28 with TRBJ2-5, with TRBD1 as a possible D gene (5 bases). V lost 4 bases and J lost 10, with 19 bases in between. Germline V gene data show CDR1 as MDHEN and CDR2 as SYDVKM. The CDR3 runs to 14 residues. The CDR3 DNA is TGTGCCAGCAGTTCCTCGGACACGATCTCCGACCAGTACTTC. This sequence encodes CASSSSDTISDQYF.

The CDR3 coding sequence is TGTGCCAGCATCAAAGGGGGGACAGGGCCCTACGAGCAGTACTTC. As protein: CASIKGGTGPYEQYF. The J gene is TRBJ2-7, the V gene TRBV7-9, with 9 nucleotides matching TRBD1. The CDR3 spans 15 residues. The trim removed 7 bases at V and 2 bases at J, leaving 9 bases unmatched. The V gene's germline CDR1 is SEHNR and CDR2 FQNEAQ (reference sequence).

To note about this clonotype: A much larger clone sits a single nucleotide away, making a read error possible. The chain uses TRBV4-3 and TRBJ1-1; maybe TRBD1 (5 bases). There are 14 residues in the CDR3. Looked up from germline, CDR1 is LGHNA and CDR2 is YSLEER. CDR3 protein: CASSREAGRTAAFF. CDR3 sequence (DNA): TGCGCCAGCAGCCGGGAGGCAGGGCGCACTGCAGCTTTCTTT.

The V gene is TRBV11-1, the J gene TRBJ2-1; TRBD2 is a possible D gene (6 bases). The CDR3 has 14 residues. Germline CDR1 is SGHAT and CDR2 is FQDESV (reference sequence). V shed 4 bases and J shed 6 bases, with 13 bases lying between them. CDR3 loop: CASSYRLGGNEQFF. The CDR3 DNA reads as TGTGCCAGCAGCTATAGACTAGGTGGCAATGAGCAGTTCTTC.

This clonotype was recorded many times. CDR3 in amino acids: CASSVSGDTEAFF. The CDR3 nucleotides read TGTGCCAGCAGCGTGAGCGGGGACACTGAAGCTTTCTTT. The V and J genes are TRBV9 and TRBJ1-1; the D is unclear. The V end was cut by 2 bases, the J end by 3 bases, with 8 bases between. The CDR3 runs 13 residues. Germline V gene lookup returns CDR1 SGDLS and CDR2 YYNGEE.

This clonotype was detected ten times or more. J is TRBJ2-4 and V is TRBV5-6; 12 nucleotides agree with TRBD1. Germline loops: CDR1 SGHDT, CDR2 YYEEEE. V lost 1 base and J lost 1; bases outside the gene matches: 6. The CDR3 sequence is 18 residues long. The CDR3 here is CASSLRDRGHEAKNIQYF. CDR3 bases: TGTGCCAGCAGCTTGAGGGACAGGGGGCACGAGGCCAAAAACATTCAGTACTTC. Looking up the rest from reference TRBV5-6 and TRBJ2-4 gives the full variable domain: DAGVTQSPTHLIKTRGQQVTLRCSPKSGHDTVSWYQQALGQGPQFIFQYYEEEERQRGNFPDRFSGHQFPNYSSELNVNALLLGDSALYLCASSLRDRGHEAKNIQYFGAGTRLSVL.

Many counts were recorded for this clonotype. The chain carries TRBV7-9 and TRBJ2-6, with D perhaps assigned TRBD1 or TRBD2 (5 bases each). Germline V lookup: CDR1 SEHNR, CDR2 FQNEAQ (reference sequence). Trimming stripped 1 base from V and 2 bases from J, with 15 bases between. CDR3 length equals 18 residues. CDR3 protein: CASSLGGDWVTGANVLTF. The CDR3 DNA follows: TGTGCCAGCAGCTTAGGAGGGGATTGGGTCACTGGGGCCAACGTCCTGACTTTC. Full variable domain (remainder filled in from reference TRBV7-9 and TRBJ2-6): DTGVSQNPRHKITKRGQNVTFRCDPISEHNRLYWYRQTLGQGPEFLTYFQNEAQLEKSRLLSDRFSAERPKGSFSTLEIQRTEQGDSAMYLCASSLGGDWVTGANVLTFGAGSRLTVL.

About this clonotype: A much larger clonotype is one base distant, so this may be a read error. J is TRBJ1-1 and V is TRBV5-6; weak D call: TRBD1 (5 bases). V lost 2 bases, J lost 1 base, and 21 bases lay in between. The CDR3 is 18 amino acids. Germline CDR1 is SGHDT and CDR2 is YYEEEE. The CDR3 is CASSLCRDLIWPNTEAFF. DNA for the CDR3: TGTGCCAGCAGCTTATGCAGGGACTTAATATGGCCGAACACTGAAGCTTTCTTT. Based on the CDR3 plus reference TRBV5-6 and TRBJ1-1, the full variable domain is DAGVTQSPTHLIKTRGQQVTLRCSPKSGHDTVSWYQQALGQGPQFIFQYYEEEERQRGNFPDRFSGHQFPNYSSELNVNALLLGDSALYLCASSLCRDLIWPNTEAFFGQGTRLTVV.

In its sample, this clonotype was seen a few times. Since a much larger clone is just one base distant, this may be a read error. The chain combines TRBV7-9 with TRBJ2-6, with D perhaps matching TRBD1 (6 bases). Per germline, CDR1 SEHNR and CDR2 FQNEAQ (reference sequence). V lost 5 bases, J lost 2 bases, and 13 bases lay in between. The CDR3 runs to 16 residues. The CDR3 loop is CASSLGQIPGANVLTF. The CDR3 nucleotides are TGTGCCAGCAGCCTAGGACAGATCCCTGGGGCCAACGTCCTGACTTTC.

The chain uses TRBV9 and TRBJ1-2, with TRBD1 identical over 9 bases. Germline CDR1 reads SGDLS; CDR2 reads YYNGEE. After removal of 6 bases from V and 4 bases from J, the junction contained 10 bases not matched to a gene. CDR3 length: 15 residues. CDR3 loop: CASTATGTGIYGYTF. The CDR3, as DNA: TGTGCCAGCACCGCTACCGGGACAGGGATCTATGGCTACACCTTC.

In its sample, this clonotype was seen a few times. The chain combines TRBV20-1 with TRBJ2-7; 10 positions match TRBD2. V gave up 2 bases and J gave up 4 bases; unmatched junction bases: 5. Germline loops: CDR1 DFQATT, CDR2 SNEGSKA (reference sequence). This CDR3 has 14 amino acids. The CDR3 DNA reads as TGCAGTGCTAGACCTAGCGGGAGTGAATACGAGCAGTACTTC. It codes for CSARPSGSEYEQYF.

Worth noting for this clonotype: A much larger clone differs from this one at a single base, so this may be a read error. The gene calls are TRBV11-2 and TRBJ2-1; D is perhaps TRBD2 (5 bases). The CDR3 length is 16 residues. Trimming stripped 1 base from V and 8 bases from J, with 18 bases between. Per germline, CDR1 SGHAT and CDR2 FQNNGV. CDR3 loop: CASSLGPSRRYHEQFF. CDR3 bases: TGTGCCAGCAGCTTAGGTCCTAGCAGAAGGTACCATGAGCAGTTCTTC. Together with reference TRBV11-2 and TRBJ2-1, the CDR3 gives the full variable domain: EAGVAQSPRYKIIEKRQSVAFWCNPISGHATLYWYQQILGQGPKLLIQFQNNGVVDDSQLPKDRFSAERLKGVDSTLKIQPAKLEDSAVYLCASSLGPSRRYHEQFFGPGTRLTVL.

About this clonotype: This could be a read error, since a much larger clone is one nucleotide away. V gene TRBV28 combines with J gene TRBJ2-7; the D gene is possibly TRBD1 (6 bases). Germline-derived CDR1 and CDR2 are MDHEN and SYDVKM. This CDR3 is built from 14 residues. V was trimmed by 11 bases and J by 2 bases, leaving 19 bases between them. CDR3: CAGTIMDRPYEQYF. CDR3 DNA: TGTGCCGGCACTATAATGGACAGACCCTACGAGCAGTACTTC. Full variable domain (remainder filled in from reference TRBV28 and TRBJ2-7): DVKVTQSSRYLVKRTGEKVFLECVQDMDHENMFWYRQDPGLGLRLIYFSYDVKMKEKGDIPEGYSVSREKKERFSLILESASTNQTSMYLCAGTIMDRPYEQYFGPGTRLTVT.

This clonotype was recorded a few times. This chain joins TRBV7-2 and TRBJ2-7; D assignment may be TRBD1 or TRBD2 (5 bases each). Germline lookup yields CDR1 SGHTA and CDR2 FQGNSA. The CDR3 runs 17 residues. V was cut by 2 bases and J by 6 bases, with 23 bases left in between. The CDR3 protein is CASSLFADNLGVGEQYF. CDR3 nucleotide sequence: TGTGCCAGCAGCTTATTTGCTGATAATCTGGGGGTCGGCGAGCAGTACTTC.

This clonotype was seen ten or more times. The chain uses TRBV6-2 or TRBV6-3 and TRBJ2-1; 12 bases map to TRBD2. Trimming at V came to 0 bases and at J to 7 bases, leaving 7 bases not matched to a gene. Germline V gives CDR1 MNHEY, CDR2 SVGEGT. The length of the CDR3 is 17 residues. The CDR3 DNA reads TGTGCCAGCAGTTACTCCCTAGCGGGAGGGCCTATGAATGAGCAGTTCTTC. Protein product: CASSYSLAGGPMNEQFF.

This clonotype has at least ten counts. The genes are TRBV5-1 and TRBJ2-7; D possibly corresponds to TRBD1 (6 bases). There are 15 residues in the CDR3. The germline CDR1 and CDR2 sequences are SGHRS and YFSETQ. With 0 bases removed from V and 2 bases from J, the gap between germline ends came to 12 bases. The CDR3: CASSLAGRGAYEQYF. DNA for the CDR3: TGCGCCAGCAGCTTGGCCGGCAGGGGAGCCTACGAGCAGTACTTC.